Below, one T cell receptor beta chain is given with its context. These data come from a study of blood T cell repertoires in COVID-19. Study summary: Sites in the United States, Italy and Spain provided acute and convalescent COVID-19 samples.

The CDR3 extends over 14 amino acids. Trimming removed 3 bases from V and 5 bases from J, with 11 bases in between. Germline loops: CDR1 MGHRA, CDR2 YSYEKL. Profiled with immunoSEQ multiplex PCR; TCRdb holds only in-frame clones, not every one. The sample has tens of thousands of clones; around nine tenths are singletons. Sample: peripheral blood. This TCR was sampled from a man aged 50 or older with acute or convalescent COVID-19. This chain joins TRBV4-1 and TRBJ2-1; weak D call: TRBD2 (6 bases). The CDR3 region has the DNA TGCGCCAGCAGCCAGGGACTGGATAACAATGAGCAGTTCTTC. Its protein product is CASSQGLDNNEQFF.